This T cell receptor beta chain was captured in a study of blood T cell repertoires in COVID-19 (dated by TCRdb to 2020 to 2022). Regarding the complete study: Samples covering the acute and convalescent phases of COVID-19 were provided by collaborators in the United States, Italy and Spain. The prospective study material was composed of cDNA or gDNA derived from T cells, B-cell-depleted T cells, or PBMCs. The dataset comprised deeply sampled blood TCRbeta repertoires from subjects exposed to, actively infected with, or recovered from COVID-19. A freely available public database, intended as a resource for researchers studying the immune response to SARS-CoV-2, is where the repertoires were released. The samples were drawn from two sources: the first 160 participants of the ongoing ImmuneRACE study, and 1,200 or so subjects contributed by 6 global collaborators. A de-identified subject ID, COVID-19 status, age in years and sex were almost always included in the sample metadata. Where HLA class I and class II types were available, the types were taken from metadata supplied by the sample provider, not from assay-based typing.

A second Seattle source provided samples from volunteer blood donors who had recovered from COVID-19. Whole blood was collected in K2EDTA tubes by collaborating institutions according to the institutions' own protocols. For TCRbeta analysis, collaborators shipped samples as frozen whole blood, isolated PBMCs, or DNA extracted from either of those sample types. Trimming accounts for 3 bases at V and 5 bases at J, while the number of junction bases matched to no gene is 3. According to the germline V gene (reference sequence), CDR1 reads GTSNPN and CDR2 reads SVGIG. Measured from the cysteine to the phenylalanine, the CDR3 is 13 residues long. Only the CDR3 part of the read is kept: 39 bases, read in frame from the first base. Summary of the overall study and its limitations: The amount of clinical and demographic metadata varied by source and participant and was provided uncurated.

The immunoSEQ Assay, a bias-controlled multiplex PCR, was used to amplify TCRbeta CDR3 regions from genomic DNA. In the original analysis: The number of nucleated cells in each sample was estimated from the amplification of reference gene primers within the assay. To quantify the absolute abundance of each unique TCRbeta CDR3 rearrangement, sequence reads were collapsed and filtered. For each sample, productive Simpson clonality was calculated as the square root of Simpson's diversity index over productive rearrangements. In TCRdb, the immuneACCESS table is reduced to in-frame sequences with V and J assigned. These tables do not hold every clone; where another copy was compared, an unresolved V gene accounts for under half, and the others remain unexplained. V, J and clone size are those of that table, while D and trimming were read from the DNA. The sample table shows under 300,000 clones, and 88% are seen once. 0.99% of the sample lies in the top ten.

Notes on this clone: Its antigen remains unidentified. No much larger clone is present one base from it, and per-base qualities are unavailable.

Sequenced input: peripheral blood. This sequence was found in a woman aged 35 to 49 who had recovered from COVID-19. The V gene is TRBV30 and the J gene is TRBJ1-2; 10 central nucleotides agree with TRBD1. CDR3 sequence: CAWRGTGVYGYTF. Read as DNA, the sequence is TGTGCCTGGAGGGGGACAGGGGTTTATGGCTACACCTTC.